This note documents a single TCR beta chain sequence. These data come from a study of blood T cell repertoires in COVID-19. In the study overall: The study drew acute and convalescent COVID-19 samples from the United States, Italy and Spain.

Trimming removed 5 bases from V and 2 bases from J; junction bases left unmatched: 7. The germline V gene has CDR1 SEHNR and CDR2 FQNEAQ (reference sequence). The CDR3 loop spans 15 amino acids. Generated by immunoSEQ multiplex PCR, the TCRdb table keeps only in-frame clones and is missing some. The sample yields around 54,000 clones, approximately 78% seen once. Adults between roughly 18 and 89 years of age took part from some 25 US areas. The rearrangement joins TRBV7-9 to TRBJ2-3; 7 bases align to TRBD2. The sequenced sample consisted of PBMCs or T cells enriched from blood (not recorded which). The receptor comes from a woman aged 50 to 65 with acute COVID-19. CDR3 amino acids: CASSPPGLPTDTQYF. Written as DNA, the CDR3 is TGTGCCAGCAGCCCCCCGGGACTACCCACAGATACGCAGTATTTT.